The sequence of this T cell receptor (beta chain) was determined in a study of shared clonotypes between healthy human individuals. Study overall: Donor composition was a couple of women and three men, aged 18 to 49. Study-level findings and limits: The generation probabilities recorded for non-shared clonotypes fell below those of clonotypes shared by all four donors. Estimated clonotype richness was generally higher in naive than memory subsets.

As regards this clone: Its specificity is not known.

V lost 1 base and J lost 7, with 11 bases in between. The germline V gene has CDR1 KGHSH and CDR2 LQKENI. This CDR3 is 14 amino acids long. The assay was immunoSEQ multiplex PCR, and TCRdb's table has in-frame clones only and misses some. The table includes nearly 1,000,000 clones, approximately 76% detected once. This chain links TRBV18 with TRBJ2-1; tentatively, D is TRBD1 (6 bases). The TCR sequence derives from a man younger than 30 in good health. Sequencing used memory CD4+ T cells sorted from blood. Subset described: CD45RA-negative fraction. The CDR3 region is CASSPRQAGNEQFF. The CDR3 DNA reads as TGTGCCAGCTCACCACGACAGGCCGGGAATGAGCAGTTCTTC.